Listed here are 14 T cell receptor beta chains from one sample, sequenced in a study of regulatory T cells in long-lasting Graves disease. CDR3 regions were amplified by Arm-PCR using iRepertoire HTBI primers to build TCR beta libraries. TCRdb reprocessed the multiplex PCR reads with MiXCR, giving one entry per CDR3 protein. The sample has a few hundred thousand distinct CDR3 sequences, roughly 13% seen once. Sample time point: newly diagnosed GD, antithyroid drugs for less than 3 months. After RNA was extracted from PBMCs, the TCR library was made from it. These data also featured in a second study, about T cells in Graves' hyperthyroidism and ophthalmopathy.

This material consisted of peripheral blood mononuclear cells (PBMCs), taken at new diagnosis, from a patient treated with antithyroid drugs. These receptor sequences come from a man aged 25 to 45 with Graves disease.

The rearrangement uses TRBV14 and TRBJ2-3, with D hard to call. Germline V gene data show CDR1 as SGHDN and CDR2 as FVKESK. This CDR3 region has 15 residues. Trimming removed 1 base at V and 1 base at J, with 9 bases between. The CDR3 DNA reads TGTGCCAGCAGCCAAGCTGGATTTGGCACAGATACGCAGTATTTT. Translated: CASSQAGFGTDTQYF. Full variable domain (remainder filled in from reference TRBV14 and TRBJ2-3): EAGVTQFPSHSVIEKGQTVTLRCDPISGHDNLYWYRRVMGKEIKFLLHFVKESKQDESGMPNNRFLAERTGGTYSTLKVQPAELEDSGVYFCASSQAGFGTDTQYFGPGTRLTVL.

The sample holds a few counts of this clonotype. The V and J genes are TRBV12-3 or TRBV12-4 and TRBJ2-7, with 9 positions matching TRBD2. This CDR3 spans 16 amino acids. V shed 3 bases, J shed 7 bases, and the junction held 13 bases outside the gene matches. In DNA form, the CDR3 reads TGTGCCAGCAGTTTCACTGTTGGCGGGAGGGGAGGTGAGCAGTACTTC. Translated, it gives CASSFTVGGRGGEQYF.

This clonotype was observed many times. CDR3 loop: CASSLRGTGELFF. In DNA, the CDR3 is TGTGCCAGCAGCTTGCGAGGCACCGGGGAGCTGTTTTTT. This chain links TRBV7-3 with TRBJ2-2, with unresolved D. V was pared by 3 bases and J by 4 bases, with 6 bases between. This CDR3 region has 13 residues. CDR1 and CDR2 from the germline V gene are SGHTA and FQGTGA.

This clonotype was observed at least ten times. The V and J genes are TRBV10-3 and TRBJ2-7; D call uncertain. Germline V gene data show CDR1 as ENHRY and CDR2 as SYGVKD. There are 15 residues in the CDR3. V dropped 2 bases and J dropped 0 bases, with 11 bases sitting between them. The CDR3 region is CAISEMAKSSYEQYF. The CDR3 nucleotides read TGTGCCATCAGTGAGATGGCGAAAAGCTCCTACGAGCAGTACTTC.

This clonotype was picked up many times. V gene TRBV12-3 or TRBV12-4 combines with J gene TRBJ2-3, with D tentatively TRBD2 (6 bases). V gave up 1 base and J gave up 2 bases, with 10 bases separating them. This CDR3 is 15 amino acids long. The CDR3 DNA reads TGTGCCAGCAGTTTAGGGCGGGACCCCACAGATACGCAGTATTTT. It yields the protein CASSLGRDPTDTQYF.

V gene TRBV12-5 combines with J gene TRBJ1-1; 7 bases are shared with TRBD1. In germline, CDR1 is LGHNT, CDR2 FRNRAP. The CDR3 has 14 residues. Trimming took 1 base from V and 3 from J; bases not matched to a gene: 2. CDR3 amino acids: CASGLGQGDTEAFF. DNA for the CDR3: TGTGCTAGTGGTTTGGGGCAGGGGGACACTGAAGCTTTCTTT. Drawing the rest from reference TRBV12-5 and TRBJ1-1, the complete variable domain is DARVTQTPRHKVTEMGQEVTMRCQPILGHNTVFWYRQTMMQGLELLAYFRNRAPLDDSGMPKDRFSAEMPDATLATLKIQPSEPRDSAVYFCASGLGQGDTEAFFGQGTRLTVV.

This clonotype was observed many times. This chain uses TRBV12-3 or TRBV12-4 with TRBJ2-7, with D unclear. V lost 1 base and J lost 3, with 7 bases in between. The CDR3 extends over 13 amino acids. In DNA form, the CDR3 reads TGTGCCAGCAGTTTAGGGCGGAACTACGAGCAGTACTTC. Translating it yields CASSLGRNYEQYF.

The gene calls are TRBV6-5 and TRBJ1-5, with D hard to call. Trimming took off 2 bases at V and 2 bases at J, with 10 bases between the two ends. Germline CDR1 and CDR2: MNHEY and SVGAGI. This CDR3 has 15 residues. Here the CDR3 DNA reads TGTGCCAGCAGTTACAGGGTAGATCGCAATCAGCCCCAGCATTTT. It translates to CASSYRVDRNQPQHF.

This clonotype was seen ten or more times. This chain links TRBV10-3 with TRBJ2-1, with 13 bases fitting TRBD2. CDR1 is ENHRY, CDR2 SYGVKD, per germline. The CDR3 has 15 residues. Trimming took 11 bases from V and 8 from J; bases not matched to a gene: 12. The CDR3 DNA follows: TGTGCCGCCAGGACTAGCGGGGGCTTGGGGGATGAGCAGTTCTTC. This sequence encodes CAARTSGGLGDEQFF.

The gene calls are TRBV6-1 and TRBJ2-7; 8 bases map to TRBD1. Per the germline V gene, CDR1 is MNHNS and CDR2 is SASEGT. V was pared by 4 bases and J by 5 bases, with 4 bases of the junction left unmatched. This CDR3 spans 13 amino acids. CDR3 sequence (DNA): TGTGCCAGCAGTGCCGACAGGGGCCACGAGCAGTACTTC. Its protein is CASSADRGHEQYF.

This clonotype came up many times. The rearrangement joins TRBV12-3 or TRBV12-4 to TRBJ2-5, with D perhaps given as TRBD1 or TRBD2 (6 bases each). This CDR3 has 14 residues. The V end was cut by 6 bases, the J end by 7 bases, with 18 bases between. The CDR3 sequence is CASRWGAESWTQYF. CDR3 bases: TGTGCCAGCAGATGGGGGGCTGAGAGTTGGACCCAGTACTTC.

This clonotype came up many times. The chain recombines TRBV6-4 with TRBJ2-3; D ambiguous. Per the germline V gene, CDR1 is MRHNA and CDR2 is SNTAGT. Trimming removed 2 bases from V and 0 bases from J, with 6 bases in between. This CDR3 has 14 residues. The CDR3 DNA follows: TGTGCCAGCAGTGACGAAGCGAGCACAGATACGCAGTATTTT. Protein sequence: CASSDEASTDTQYF.

This clonotype was found a few times. This chain links TRBV6-2 or TRBV6-3 with TRBJ1-6; weak D call: TRBD1 (6 bases). The CDR3 is 16 amino acids. The germline gives CDR1 MNHEY, CDR2 SVGEGT. V shed 6 bases and J shed 0 bases, with 12 bases lying between them. The CDR3 here is CASRRGQSSYNSPLHF. For the CDR3, the DNA is TGTGCCAGCAGACGCGGACAGAGCTCCTATAATTCACCCCTCCACTTT.

This clonotype was seen repeatedly, ten times or more. The V gene is TRBV27, the J gene TRBJ1-4; no clear D. Germline CDR1 is MNHEY and CDR2 is SMNVEV (reference sequence). V lost 6 bases and J lost 2, with 13 bases in between. The CDR3 totals 15 residues. The CDR3, as DNA: TGTGCCAGCAGCAGACTGTGGGCTACTAATGAAAAACTGTTTTTT. Translating gives CASSRLWATNEKLFF.